Sequencing of this T cell receptor beta chain was carried out in a study of cytomegalovirus exposure and HLA in healthy donors. TCRdb's copy holds only in-frame clones and misses some; the assay was immunoSEQ multiplex PCR. The table has 100,000 to 150,000 clones, roughly 93% seen once. Concerning this clone: Antigen specificity is unknown.

Findings and limits, study-wide: Usually a TCR sequence was rare, but some public TCRs were found in many donors.

The ends lost 2 bases at V and 5 bases at J; junction bases unmatched: 5. Germline V gene data show CDR1 as SGHTA and CDR2 as FQGNSA. The CDR3 has 15 amino acids. The receptor was isolated from a woman between 18 and 30 years old in good health and CMV-seronegative. The chain has TRBV7-2 and TRBJ2-7; 11 nucleotides line up with TRBD2. What was sequenced was PBMCs. The CDR3 nucleotides are TGTGCCAGCAGCTTAAAGGTGGGACTAGCGGACGAGCAGTACTTC. Translated: CASSLKVGLADEQYF. The whole variable domain, filled in from reference TRBV7-2 and TRBJ2-7, reads GAGVSQSPSNKVTEKGKDVELRCDPISGHTALYWYRQSLGQGLEFLIYFQGNSAPDKSGLPSDRFSAERTGGSVSTLTIQRTQQEDSAVYLCASSLKVGLADEQYFGPGTRLTVT.